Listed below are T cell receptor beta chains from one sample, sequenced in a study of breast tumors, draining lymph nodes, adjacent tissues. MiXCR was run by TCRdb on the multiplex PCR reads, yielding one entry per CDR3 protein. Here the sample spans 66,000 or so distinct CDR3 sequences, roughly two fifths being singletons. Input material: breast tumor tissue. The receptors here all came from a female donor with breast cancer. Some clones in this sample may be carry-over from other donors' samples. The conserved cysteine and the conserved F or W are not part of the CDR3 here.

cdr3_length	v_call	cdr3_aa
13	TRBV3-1	ASSLRTGGTGTQY
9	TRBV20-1	SARLGGELF
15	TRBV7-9	ASSSLDSGSSNQPQH
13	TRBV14	ASSQSLRGPYEQY
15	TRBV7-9	AWISMWDRRSDTEAF
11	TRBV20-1	SAKDRDSYGYT
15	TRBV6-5	ASSYDAGRLNTGELF
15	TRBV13	ASSPSLAGALLWEQY
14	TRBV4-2	ASSQRERAPTYEQY
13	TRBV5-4	ASSLVGTKSYEQY
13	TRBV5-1	ASSLAGTDVNGYT
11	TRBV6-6	ASSQPPNNIQY
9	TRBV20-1	SARNQETQY
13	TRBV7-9	ASSLDRGNTGELF
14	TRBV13	ASSRPQRGGADTQY
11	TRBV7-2	ASSPGPQETQY
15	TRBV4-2	ASSQSRERGFGGELF
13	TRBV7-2	ASSLTSSGKETQY
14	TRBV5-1	ASSPTTGTGVHEQF
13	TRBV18	ASSSDSFSNQPQH
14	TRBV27	ASATVDKTGANVLT
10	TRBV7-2	ASSPRLATQY
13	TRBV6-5	ASSEAGGGGGELF
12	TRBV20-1	SALLAGGADTQY
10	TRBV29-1	SVPGSGNTIY
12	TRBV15	ATSIRQGEGSIG
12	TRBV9	ASSLRQGNSPLH
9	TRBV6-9	ASTHGYEQF
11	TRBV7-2	ASLSGTTYGYT
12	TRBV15	ATSSGRITDTQY
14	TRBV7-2	ASSKTSGGATGELF
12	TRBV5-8	ASSLGNPADTQY
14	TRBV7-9	ASSLGRTGSGNTIY
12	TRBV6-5	ASSYSKGRGTQY
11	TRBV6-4	ASSPEPGQPQH
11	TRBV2	ASSDLRGETQY
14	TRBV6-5	ASSPTGGGAAETQY
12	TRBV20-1	SARDGKGTDTRY
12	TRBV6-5	ASSYSQVGYEQY
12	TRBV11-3	ASSPTRGGFGYT
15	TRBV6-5	ASRPVGTGFSNTEAF
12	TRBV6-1	ASRAMGYTDTQY
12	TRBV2	ASSRGSREQPQH
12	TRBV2	ASRGQGFTGKLF
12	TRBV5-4	ASSEGDRPYEQY
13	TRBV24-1	ATSEAGESGEKLF
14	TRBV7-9	ASSGENRDGTDTQY
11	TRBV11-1	ASSFVDGEKLF
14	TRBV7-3	ASSLTRGPTGETQY
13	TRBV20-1	SAQSVGTGANVLT
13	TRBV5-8	ASSYQGVGSYERY